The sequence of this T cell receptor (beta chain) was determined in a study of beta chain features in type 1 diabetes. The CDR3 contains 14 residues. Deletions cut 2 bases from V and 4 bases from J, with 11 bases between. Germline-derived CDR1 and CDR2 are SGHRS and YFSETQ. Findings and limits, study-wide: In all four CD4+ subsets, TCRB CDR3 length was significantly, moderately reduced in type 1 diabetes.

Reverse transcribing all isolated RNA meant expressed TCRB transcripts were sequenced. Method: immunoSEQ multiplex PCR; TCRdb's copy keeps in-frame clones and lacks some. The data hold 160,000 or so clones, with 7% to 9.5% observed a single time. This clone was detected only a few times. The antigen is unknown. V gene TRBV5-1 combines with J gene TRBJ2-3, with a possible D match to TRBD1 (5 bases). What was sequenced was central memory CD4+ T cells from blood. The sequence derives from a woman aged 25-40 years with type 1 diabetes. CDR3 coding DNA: TGCGCCAGCAGCTTCGGTAGCAGGGCAGATACGCAGTATTTT. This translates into CASSFGSRADTQYF.